These 5 T cell receptor beta chains came from one sample sequenced in a study of cytomegalovirus exposure and HLA in healthy donors. Assay: immunoSEQ multiplex PCR; the TCRdb copy retains only in-frame clones and omits some. The table has fewer than 200,000 clones, approximately 87% seen once. Source material: PBMCs. The receptors were gathered from a woman under 40 in good health and CMV-seronegative.

The rearrangement joins TRBV5-4 to TRBJ2-1; unclear D gene. Germline CDR1 and CDR2: SGHNT and YYREEE (reference sequence). Between the trimmed V and J ends, which lost 9 bases and 4 bases, there was a span of 8 bases. The CDR3 is 11 residues long. As DNA, the CDR3 is TGTGCCATGACGGGTTACAATGAGCAGTTCTTC. Translating it yields CAMTGYNEQFF.

The chain carries TRBV19 and TRBJ2-7; 8 positions agree with TRBD2. The CDR3 contains 14 residues. V dropped 5 bases and J dropped 1; count of bases not matched to a gene: 4. Germline CDR1 reads LNHDA; CDR2 reads SQIVND (reference sequence). This CDR3 reads CASSESGRSYEQYF. The CDR3 nucleotides read TGTGCCAGTAGTGAGAGCGGGAGATCCTACGAGCAGTACTTC.

The CDR3 nucleotides are TGTGCCAGCAGCCTTAGTATAGATACGCAGTATTTT. Translation gives CASSLSIDTQYF. This chain connects TRBV7-8 to TRBJ2-3; no clear D gene. CDR1 is SGHVS and CDR2 is FQNEAQ in the germline V gene. The V end was cut by 5 bases, the J end by 5 bases, with 8 bases between. CDR3 length: 12 amino acids.

Turning to this clone: One end of the junction fails to match germline, which may point to a read error. The genes are TRBV7-7 and TRBJ2-5, with 10 bases identical to TRBD2. Per the germline V gene, CDR1 is SSHAT and CDR2 is FNYEAQ (reference sequence). This CDR3 spans 17 amino acids. CDR3 sequence: CASSLGSSGGARETQYF. DNA for the CDR3: TGTGCTAGCAGCTTGGGGTCAAGCGGGGGGGCGAGGGAGACCCAGTACTTC.

This clone was counted a few times. The chain links TRBV4-2 to TRBJ1-2; D is uncertain. Trimming stripped 2 bases from V and 3 bases from J, with 10 bases between. CDR3 length: 14 amino acids. The germline V gene has CDR1 LGHNA and CDR2 YNFKEQ. For the CDR3, the DNA is TGTGCCAGCAGCCAATCGGGCTTCGACTATGGCTACACCTTC. Amino acid sequence: CASSQSGFDYGYTF.